A selection of T cell receptor beta chains follows, all from one sample in a study of OX40 agonist ivuxolimab in advanced cancers. Sequenced by immunoSEQ multiplex PCR; TCRdb stores in-frame clones only, minus some. The data contain over 55,000 clones, about 81% of them singletons. Specimen: CD4+ or CD8+ T cells sorted from blood, collected in a trial of the OX40 agonist ivuxolimab. The source is an adult with an advanced solid tumor such as melanoma, head and neck, liver or kidney cancer. The CDR3 runs from the conserved cysteine through the conserved F or W. Fields, in order: D gene, clone size, J gene, V gene, CDR3 protein, CDR3 DNA. The D gene is left open where the match is weak. Clone size is given for some rows only: seen once, a few or many times, or a class if the clone is expanded.

d_gene: -
abundance: once
j_gene: TRBJ2-7
v_gene: TRBV7-2
CDR3aa: CASSSTGSYEQYF
CDR3nt: TGTGCCAGCAGCTCCACAGGGTCTTACGAGCAGTACTTC

d_gene: -
abundance: -
j_gene: TRBJ2-1
v_gene: TRBV11-3
CDR3aa: CASSLRDNEQFF
CDR3nt: TGTGCCAGCAGCTTACGGGATAATGAGCAGTTCTTC

d_gene: TRBD1
abundance: -
j_gene: TRBJ1-6
v_gene: TRBV5-1
CDR3aa: CASSLAGTVYNSPLHF
CDR3nt: TGCGCCAGCAGCTTGGCCGGGACAGTCTATAATTCACCCCTCCACTTT

d_gene: -
abundance: -
j_gene: TRBJ1-4
v_gene: TRBV19
CDR3aa: CASSIREQLFF
CDR3nt: TGTGCCAGTAGTATAAGGGAACAACTGTTTTTT

d_gene: -
abundance: few
j_gene: TRBJ1-1
v_gene: TRBV6-1
CDR3aa: CASSEDGRDAEAFF
CDR3nt: TGTGCCAGCAGTGAAGACGGGCGCGACGCAGAAGCTTTCTTT

d_gene: -
abundance: -
j_gene: TRBJ2-7
v_gene: TRBV29-1
CDR3aa: CSALVPSSYEQYF
CDR3nt: TGCAGCGCCCTCGTGCCTAGCTCCTACGAGCAGTACTTC

d_gene: -
abundance: -
j_gene: TRBJ1-3
v_gene: TRBV15
CDR3aa: CATSVEGNTIYF
CDR3nt: TGTGCCACCAGTGTCGAGGGAAACACCATATATTTT

d_gene: -
abundance: -
j_gene: TRBJ2-2
v_gene: TRBV7-9
CDR3aa: CASSLGDRTGELFF
CDR3nt: TGTGCCAGCAGCTTAGGGGACCGAACCGGGGAGCTGTTTTTT

d_gene: -
abundance: few
j_gene: TRBJ1-6
v_gene: TRBV30
CDR3aa: CAWRLAGNNSPLHF
CDR3nt: TGTGCCTGGAGATTGGCAGGCAATAATTCACCCCTCCACTTT

d_gene: TRBD1
abundance: once
j_gene: TRBJ1-3
v_gene: TRBV4-3
CDR3aa: CASSQVLDRAGNTIYF
CDR3nt: TGCGCCAGCAGCCAAGTCCTTGACAGGGCTGGAAACACCATATATTTT

d_gene: -
abundance: -
j_gene: TRBJ2-7
v_gene: TRBV7-2
CDR3aa: CASSLGRHSYEQYF
CDR3nt: TGTGCCAGCAGCTTAGGACGGCACTCCTACGAGCAGTACTTC

d_gene: TRBD2
abundance: -
j_gene: TRBJ2-3
v_gene: TRBV28
CDR3aa: CASSLSPHLAGGTDTQYF
CDR3nt: TGTGCCAGCAGTTTATCTCCCCACCTAGCGGGGGGCACAGATACGCAGTATTTT

d_gene: TRBD1
abundance: -
j_gene: TRBJ1-5
v_gene: TRBV19
CDR3aa: CASTRTGGAGMNQPQHF
CDR3nt: TGTGCCAGTACTCGAACAGGGGGCGCAGGAATGAATCAGCCCCAGCATTTT

d_gene: TRBD2
abundance: -
j_gene: TRBJ2-7
v_gene: TRBV2
CDR3aa: CAINRGGGYEQYF
CDR3nt: TGTGCCATCAACCGGGGGGGCGGGTACGAGCAGTACTTC

d_gene: -
abundance: -
j_gene: TRBJ1-5
v_gene: TRBV27
CDR3aa: CASSLSRDSNQPQHF
CDR3nt: TGTGCCAGCAGTTTGTCACGAGATAGCAATCAGCCCCAGCATTTT

d_gene: -
abundance: -
j_gene: TRBJ1-6
v_gene: TRBV4-3
CDR3aa: CASSRERGRDVSPLHF
CDR3nt: TGCGCCAGCAGTCGAGAAAGGGGCAGGGACGTTTCACCCCTCCACTTT

d_gene: -
abundance: -
j_gene: TRBJ1-4
v_gene: TRBV2
CDR3aa: CASRRGVGEKLFF
CDR3nt: TGTGCCAGCCGAAGGGGGGTGGGGGAAAAACTGTTTTTT

d_gene: TRBD1
abundance: -
j_gene: TRBJ2-1
v_gene: TRBV18
CDR3aa: CASSPDRGNEQFF
CDR3nt: TGTGCCAGCTCACCGGACAGGGGAAATGAGCAGTTCTTC

d_gene: -
abundance: -
j_gene: TRBJ2-3
v_gene: TRBV19
CDR3aa: CASSRGASTDTQYF
CDR3nt: TGTGCCAGTAGTAGGGGTGCTAGCACAGATACGCAGTATTTT

d_gene: TRBD2
abundance: -
j_gene: TRBJ2-1
v_gene: TRBV6-6
CDR3aa: CASSQTSPEYNEQFF
CDR3nt: TGTGCCAGCAGTCAGACTAGCCCTGAGTACAATGAGCAGTTCTTC

d_gene: TRBD2
abundance: -
j_gene: TRBJ2-1
v_gene: TRBV7-3
CDR3aa: CASSRLAGEVDEQFF
CDR3nt: TGTGCCAGCAGCAGACTAGCGGGGGAGGTCGATGAGCAGTTCTTC

d_gene: -
abundance: once
j_gene: TRBJ2-1
v_gene: TRBV19
CDR3aa: CASSNQGSAYNEQFF
CDR3nt: TGTGCCAGTAGTAACCAGGGAAGCGCCTACAATGAGCAGTTCTTC

d_gene: TRBD2
abundance: -
j_gene: TRBJ2-7
v_gene: TRBV5-1
CDR3aa: CASSLALAGRSYEQYF
CDR3nt: TGCGCCAGCAGCTTGGCACTAGCGGGGCGCTCCTACGAGCAGTACTTC

d_gene: TRBD1
abundance: -
j_gene: TRBJ1-5
v_gene: TRBV11-2
CDR3aa: CASSLFGTGNQPQHF
CDR3nt: TGTGCCAGCAGCTTATTTGGGACAGGGAATCAGCCCCAGCATTTT

d_gene: -
abundance: few
j_gene: TRBJ1-2
v_gene: TRBV27
CDR3aa: CASSFAGVGGYTF
CDR3nt: TGTGCCAGCAGTTTTGCAGGAGTCGGTGGCTACACCTTC

d_gene: -
abundance: -
j_gene: TRBJ2-5
v_gene: TRBV5-1
CDR3aa: CASSLTAGGPLETQYF
CDR3nt: TGCGCCAGCAGCTTGACTGCCGGGGGGCCCCTGGAGACCCAGTACTTC

d_gene: TRBD2
abundance: -
j_gene: TRBJ2-3
v_gene: TRBV19
CDR3aa: CASKLAPSTDTQYF
CDR3nt: TGTGCCAGTAAACTAGCGCCGAGCACAGATACGCAGTATTTT

d_gene: -
abundance: once
j_gene: TRBJ2-3
v_gene: TRBV9
CDR3aa: CASSVDPDTQYF
CDR3nt: TGTGCCAGCAGCGTAGACCCAGATACGCAGTATTTT

d_gene: -
abundance: -
j_gene: TRBJ2-2
v_gene: TRBV7-7
CDR3aa: CASSLGNTGELFF
CDR3nt: TGTGCTAGCAGCTTAGGGAACACCGGGGAGCTGTTTTTT

d_gene: -
abundance: -
j_gene: TRBJ1-1
v_gene: TRBV7-2
CDR3aa: CASSSYSGLEAFF
CDR3nt: TGTGCCAGCAGCAGTTATTCGGGACTTGAAGCTTTCTTT

d_gene: -
abundance: -
j_gene: TRBJ2-1
v_gene: TRBV5-4
CDR3aa: CASSQGFYNEQFF
CDR3nt: TGTGCCAGCAGTCAGGGGTTCTACAATGAGCAGTTCTTC

d_gene: -
abundance: -
j_gene: TRBJ1-1
v_gene: TRBV5-4
CDR3aa: CASATGKNTEAFF
CDR3nt: TGTGCCAGCGCTACAGGGAAGAACACTGAAGCTTTCTTT

d_gene: -
abundance: -
j_gene: TRBJ1-1
v_gene: TRBV7-9
CDR3aa: CASSRDGENTEAFF
CDR3nt: TGTGCCAGCAGCCGGGACGGTGAAAACACTGAAGCTTTCTTT

d_gene: -
abundance: -
j_gene: TRBJ1-1
v_gene: TRBV29-1
CDR3aa: CSVGDSGGQTEAFF
CDR3nt: TGCAGCGTGGGCGACTCAGGAGGGCAGACTGAAGCTTTCTTT

d_gene: -
abundance: few
j_gene: TRBJ2-1
v_gene: TRBV11-3
CDR3aa: CASSLEQGGYNEQFF
CDR3nt: TGTGCCAGCAGCTTAGAGCAGGGAGGTTACAATGAGCAGTTCTTC

d_gene: TRBD1
abundance: once
j_gene: TRBJ1-1
v_gene: TRBV29-1
CDR3aa: CSVGERTGNTEAFF
CDR3nt: TGCAGCGTTGGGGAACGGACAGGGAACACTGAAGCTTTCTTT

d_gene: -
abundance: -
j_gene: TRBJ1-2
v_gene: TRBV2
CDR3aa: CASRPDINYGYTF
CDR3nt: TGTGCCAGCAGGCCGGACATTAACTATGGCTACACCTTC

d_gene: TRBD2
abundance: -
j_gene: TRBJ2-3
v_gene: TRBV30
CDR3aa: CAWSGGLAGGPRDTQYF
CDR3nt: TGTGCCTGGAGTGGGGGACTAGCGGGAGGGCCTAGGGATACGCAGTATTTT

d_gene: -
abundance: few
j_gene: TRBJ2-5
v_gene: TRBV7-2
CDR3aa: CASSLVGRGGETQYF
CDR3nt: TGTGCCAGCAGCTTAGTAGGCCGAGGCGGGGAGACCCAGTACTTC

d_gene: TRBD2
abundance: -
j_gene: TRBJ2-7
v_gene: TRBV6-6
CDR3aa: CASSTGTSNYEQYF
CDR3nt: TGTGCCAGCAGTACTGGGACTAGCAACTACGAGCAGTACTTC

d_gene: -
abundance: -
j_gene: TRBJ1-4
v_gene: TRBV6-1
CDR3aa: CASSEAPAIVDVEKLFF
CDR3nt: TGTGCCAGCAGTGAAGCGCCCGCGATTGTCGATGTTGAAAAACTGTTTTTT

d_gene: -
abundance: once
j_gene: TRBJ2-1
v_gene: TRBV6-5
CDR3aa: CASSYPPDEQFF
CDR3nt: TGTGCCAGCAGTTACCCCCCCGATGAGCAGTTCTTC

d_gene: TRBD1
abundance: -
j_gene: TRBJ1-1
v_gene: TRBV10-3
CDR3aa: CAIGQGVMNTEAFF
CDR3nt: TGTGCCATCGGACAGGGAGTGATGAACACTGAAGCTTTCTTT

d_gene: -
abundance: once
j_gene: TRBJ1-2
v_gene: TRBV6-1
CDR3aa: CASSHLQGMDGYTF
CDR3nt: TGTGCCAGCAGTCACCTCCAAGGGATGGATGGCTACACCTTC

d_gene: -
abundance: -
j_gene: TRBJ2-3
v_gene: TRBV7-8
CDR3aa: CASSFQGGTGGRYF
CDR3nt: TGTGCCAGCAGCTTCCAGGGGGGGACGGGAGGCAGGTATTTT

d_gene: TRBD2
abundance: -
j_gene: TRBJ2-1
v_gene: TRBV18
CDR3aa: CASSLGLAGSSYNEQFF
CDR3nt: TGTGCCAGCTCACTAGGACTAGCGGGAAGCTCCTACAATGAGCAGTTCTTC

d_gene: TRBD1
abundance: -
j_gene: TRBJ2-3
v_gene: TRBV11-1
CDR3aa: CASSPRGHEADTQYF
CDR3nt: TGTGCCAGCAGCCCCAGGGGGCATGAGGCAGATACGCAGTATTTT

d_gene: -
abundance: -
j_gene: TRBJ1-1
v_gene: TRBV6-5
CDR3aa: CASSRNREGEAFF
CDR3nt: TGTGCCAGCAGCCGAAACAGGGAAGGGGAAGCTTTCTTT

d_gene: TRBD2
abundance: once
j_gene: TRBJ2-6
v_gene: TRBV15
CDR3aa: CATSLGGGGANVLTF
CDR3nt: TGTGCCACCAGCCTCGGGGGGGGTGGGGCCAACGTCCTGACTTTC

d_gene: TRBD1
abundance: -
j_gene: TRBJ2-6
v_gene: TRBV5-4
CDR3aa: CASSPGQSSGANVLTF
CDR3nt: TGTGCCAGCAGCCCGGGACAGAGCTCTGGGGCCAACGTCCTGACTTTC

d_gene: -
abundance: -
j_gene: TRBJ2-7
v_gene: TRBV28
CDR3aa: CASSSISYEQYF
CDR3nt: TGTGCCAGCAGCAGTATCTCCTACGAGCAGTACTTC

d_gene: TRBD1
abundance: -
j_gene: TRBJ1-5
v_gene: TRBV7-2
CDR3aa: CASSLGTGMGNQPQHF
CDR3nt: TGTGCCAGCAGCTTAGGGACAGGGATGGGCAATCAGCCCCAGCATTTT

d_gene: -
abundance: -
j_gene: TRBJ1-2
v_gene: TRBV7-9
CDR3aa: CASSLESGVGGYTF
CDR3nt: TGTGCCAGCAGCTTAGAATCCGGGGTCGGTGGCTACACCTTC

d_gene: TRBD2
abundance: -
j_gene: TRBJ2-3
v_gene: TRBV5-1
CDR3aa: CASSPGLAGVADTQYF
CDR3nt: TGCGCCAGCAGCCCGGGACTAGCGGGAGTAGCAGATACGCAGTATTTT